This TCR beta chain stems from a study of shared clonotypes between healthy human individuals (dated by TCRdb to the early 2020s). For the study in its entirety: Two women and three men aged 18 to 49 years were included in the cohort. To increase sequencing depth and limit assay-specific biases, different laboratories used diverse techniques to prepare libraries and sequence TCR repertoires. For each donor, CD4 naive and CD4 memory were each given three plates, CD8 naive was given two plates, and CD8 memory was given one plate. Between about 0.8 and 9 billion PBMCs per donor were obtained by leukapheresis. The study deeply sequenced blood TCR repertoires of about five healthy adults to estimate repertoire size and the extent of clonotype sharing between individuals.

V gives up 1 base and J gives up 8 bases, and the segment between their germline ends measures 5 bases. The CDR3 spans 12 residues, from the cysteine through the phenylalanine. Just CDR3 DNA is preserved here, 36 bases in frame from base 1. Based on the germline V gene, the CDR1 and CDR2 sequences are SNHLY and FYNNEI. The paper's findings and limits, for the study overall: Naive subsets generally had larger estimated clonotype richness than memory subsets. When a few donors were compared, the shared fraction of clonotypes was around 5% for naive CD4, less than 4% for naive CD8, more than 2% for memory CD4, and less than 0.45% for memory CD8. Compared with non-shared clonotypes, the clonotypes found in all four sorted-subset donors had higher generation probabilities. Sampling was restricted to blood, and TCR repertoires in tissues likely differ from the TCR repertoires found in blood. Pairwise subsampling indicated that sequencing depth was expected to affect the degree of clonotype sharing among donors. Because the study included a small number of donors, the genetic and exposure-history diversity represented was limited. Incomplete sequencing was indicated by rarefaction of sorted-subset datasets, despite the large sequencing depth.

To note about this clone: Its antigen is not yet known. No base quality information exists; no much larger clone differs at one position.

The donors were healthy, HIV-negative adults with no recently reported acute infections or vaccinations. Every donor was a Caucasian adult living in Nashville, Tennessee, USA. CD4+ T cells were enriched by magnetic negative selection; naive cells were then positively selected on CD45RA, and the negative fraction formed the memory subset. Blood was obtained by leukapheresis, after which PBMCs were separated by Ficoll-Histopaque density gradient centrifugation and cryopreserved in liquid nitrogen vapor phase. Analytical flow cytometry was used to check the purity and quantity of every magnetically sorted T cell population. Each sorted fraction had its genomic DNA isolated and then quantified by UV absorbance on a Nanodrop 2000c. Using the deep immunoSEQ assay, TCR CDR3 regions were amplified from genomic DNA by multiplex PCR. For each cell subset, the extracted genomic DNA was distributed evenly across all wells of several immunoSEQ 96-well plates, and each plate served as one replicate. For sorted subsets, each replicate PCR was loaded with roughly 200 ng genomic DNA, equivalent to about 30,000 T cell genomes. Purified libraries were measured with a Qubit 3.0 fluorometer, size-checked on a Bioanalyzer 2100, and measured again with the KAPA Library Quantification kit. A separate single-read 150-cycle Illumina NextSeq 550 flow cell was used to sequence each immunoSEQ 96-well plate. The study's processing was this. The immunoSEQ output contained only junctional sequences without quality scores, so filtering could not match that applied to full-length reads. To assign V/J genes and CDR3, sequences were annotated using PyIR, a Python wrapper for IgBLAST v1.9, with IMGT germline references. Reads were removed for weak V/J assignments (E-value above 1e-6), missing CDR3, stop codons, out-of-frame junctions, or ambiguous translated residues. V3J clonotypes were defined as sequences sharing the same inferred V gene, J gene, and CDR3 amino acid sequence. Percentage overlap between repertoires was calculated by dividing the number of shared unique clonotypes by the size of the smaller repertoire. RTK rarefaction, the Chao1 estimator, and Recon v2.1 estimates of unobserved clonotypes were used to assess repertoire richness. For all TCRbeta clonotypes obtained by the gDNA method from a few donors, generation probabilities were computed with OLGA. Imported from immuneACCESS, the table was reduced by TCRdb to in-frame sequences with V and J called. These copies leave out some clones; in studies compared against another copy, an unresolved V gene accounts for under half, and the cause of the remainder is not known. V, J and clone size are those of that table, while D and trimming were read from the DNA. Within this sample are nearly 1,000,000 clones, with around three quarters of them counted one time only. The top ten hold nearly 1.5% of the sample.

This receptor was taken from a man younger than 35 in good health. The chain is encoded by TRBV2 joined to TRBJ1-4, with the D segment identity uncertain. Sequences were obtained from memory CD4+ T cells sorted from blood. This specimen's cell subset or site label, per the study, means: CD45RA-negative fraction. In nucleotides, the sequence is TGTGCCAGCAGTGAAGAAAGGGAAAAACTGTTTTTT. This translates into CASSEEREKLFF.